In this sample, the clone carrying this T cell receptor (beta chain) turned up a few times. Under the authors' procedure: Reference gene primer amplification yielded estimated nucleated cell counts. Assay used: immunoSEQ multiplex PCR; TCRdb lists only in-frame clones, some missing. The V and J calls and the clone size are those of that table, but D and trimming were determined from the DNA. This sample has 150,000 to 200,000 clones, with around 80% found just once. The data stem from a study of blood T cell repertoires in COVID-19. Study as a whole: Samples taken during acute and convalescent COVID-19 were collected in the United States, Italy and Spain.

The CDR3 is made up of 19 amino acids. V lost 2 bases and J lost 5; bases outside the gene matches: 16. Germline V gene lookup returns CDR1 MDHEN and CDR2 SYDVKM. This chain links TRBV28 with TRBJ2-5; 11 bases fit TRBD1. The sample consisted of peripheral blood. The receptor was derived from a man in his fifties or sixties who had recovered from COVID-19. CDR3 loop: CASSLIGQGAFRVRETQYF. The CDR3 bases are TGTGCCAGCAGTTTAATCGGACAGGGGGCTTTTAGGGTTCGCGAGACCCAGTACTTC.